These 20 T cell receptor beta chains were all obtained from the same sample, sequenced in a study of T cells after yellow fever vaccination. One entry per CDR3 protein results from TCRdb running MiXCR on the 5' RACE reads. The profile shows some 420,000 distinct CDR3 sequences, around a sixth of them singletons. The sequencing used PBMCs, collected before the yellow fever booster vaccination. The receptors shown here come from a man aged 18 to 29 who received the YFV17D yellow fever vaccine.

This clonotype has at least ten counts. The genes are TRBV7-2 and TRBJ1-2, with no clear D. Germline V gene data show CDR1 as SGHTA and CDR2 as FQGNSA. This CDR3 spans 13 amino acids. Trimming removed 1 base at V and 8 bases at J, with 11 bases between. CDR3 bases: TGTGCCAGCAGCTTAGGGGAGGGAAGAGGCTACACCTTC. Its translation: CASSLGEGRGYTF.

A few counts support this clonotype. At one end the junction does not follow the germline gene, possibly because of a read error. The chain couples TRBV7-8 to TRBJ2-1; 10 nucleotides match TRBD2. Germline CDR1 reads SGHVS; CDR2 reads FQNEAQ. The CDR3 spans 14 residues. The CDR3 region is CASSQTSIAGGIHF. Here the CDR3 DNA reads TGTGCCAGCAGTCAAACGTCTATAGCGGGGGGTATACACTTC.

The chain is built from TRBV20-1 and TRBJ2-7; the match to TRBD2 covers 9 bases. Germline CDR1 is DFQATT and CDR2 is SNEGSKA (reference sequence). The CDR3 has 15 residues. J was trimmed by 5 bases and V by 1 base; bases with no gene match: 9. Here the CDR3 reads CSARGAGGPIHEQYV. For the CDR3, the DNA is TGCAGTGCTAGAGGTGCGGGGGGGCCAATCCACGAGCAGTACGTC.

CDR3 protein: CASSLAGEGDTEAFF. For the CDR3, the DNA is TGTGCCAGCAGCTTAGCGGGGGAGGGCGACACTGAAGCTTTCTTT. The chain has TRBV7-9 and TRBJ1-1; tentative D call: TRBD1 (5 bases). Trimming took off 0 bases at V and 3 bases at J, with 11 bases between the two ends. The length of the CDR3 is 15 residues. The germline V gene has CDR1 SEHNR and CDR2 FQNEAQ (reference sequence). The complete variable domain, with remaining parts taken from reference TRBV7-9 and TRBJ1-1, reads DTGVSQNPRHKITKRGQNVTFRCDPISEHNRLYWYRQTLGQGPEFLTYFQNEAQLEKSRLLSDRFSAERPKGSFSTLEIQRTEQGDSAMYLCASSLAGEGDTEAFFGQGTRLTVV.

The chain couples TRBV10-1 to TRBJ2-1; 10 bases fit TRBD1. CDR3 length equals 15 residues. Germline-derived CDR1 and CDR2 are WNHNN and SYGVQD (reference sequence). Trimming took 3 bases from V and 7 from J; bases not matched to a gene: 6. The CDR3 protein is CASSDRQGARNEQFF. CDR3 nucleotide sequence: TGCGCCAGCAGTGATCGACAGGGGGCCCGGAATGAGCAGTTCTTC.

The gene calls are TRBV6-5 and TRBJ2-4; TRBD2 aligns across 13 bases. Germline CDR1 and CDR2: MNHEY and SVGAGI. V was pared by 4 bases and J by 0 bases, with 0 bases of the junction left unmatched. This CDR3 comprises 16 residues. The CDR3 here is CASSWTSGGAKNIQYF. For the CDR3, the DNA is TGTGCCAGCAGTTGGACTAGCGGGGGAGCCAAAAACATTCAGTACTTC.

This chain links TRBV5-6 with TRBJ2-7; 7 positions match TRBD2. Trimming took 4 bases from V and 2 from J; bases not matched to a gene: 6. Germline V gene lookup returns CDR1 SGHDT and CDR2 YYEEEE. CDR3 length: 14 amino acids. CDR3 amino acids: CASSRGEGTYEQYF. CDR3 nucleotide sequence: TGTGCCAGCAGCCGAGGGGAGGGGACCTACGAGCAGTACTTC. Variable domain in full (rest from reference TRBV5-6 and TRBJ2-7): DAGVTQSPTHLIKTRGQQVTLRCSPKSGHDTVSWYQQALGQGPQFIFQYYEEEERQRGNFPDRFSGHQFPNYSSELNVNALLLGDSALYLCASSRGEGTYEQYFGPGTRLTVT.

The CDR3 DNA is TGTGCCAGCAGCTTAGAGATGTTACTAGCCAAAAACATTCAGTACTTC. Residues: CASSLEMLLAKNIQYF. The chain joins TRBV7-8 to TRBJ2-4, with no clear D. Per germline, CDR1 SGHVS and CDR2 FQNEAQ. Trimming cost V 1 base and J 0 bases, with 10 bases left between them. This CDR3 comprises 16 residues.

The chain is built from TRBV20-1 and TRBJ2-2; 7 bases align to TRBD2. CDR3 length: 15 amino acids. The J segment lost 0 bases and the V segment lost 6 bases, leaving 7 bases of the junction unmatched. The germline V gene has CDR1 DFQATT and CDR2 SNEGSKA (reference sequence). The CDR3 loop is CSAELLAANTGELFF. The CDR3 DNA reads TGCAGTGCCGAGCTGCTAGCGGCGAACACCGGGGAGCTGTTTTTT.

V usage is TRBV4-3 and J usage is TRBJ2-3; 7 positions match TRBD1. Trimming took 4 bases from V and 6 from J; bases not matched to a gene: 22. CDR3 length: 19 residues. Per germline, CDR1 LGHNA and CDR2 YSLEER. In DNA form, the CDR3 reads TGCGCCAGCAGCCGAAAGCTAGGGGGCCAGTGGAGTTCCCGGGATACGCAGTATTTT. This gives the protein CASSRKLGGQWSSRDTQYF.

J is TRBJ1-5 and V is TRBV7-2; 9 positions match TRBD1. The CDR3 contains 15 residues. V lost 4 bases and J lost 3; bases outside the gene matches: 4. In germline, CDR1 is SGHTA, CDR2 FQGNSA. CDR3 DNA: TGTGCCAGCAGCTGGGGGGACAGGGACAATCAGCCCCAGCATTTT. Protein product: CASSWGDRDNQPQHF. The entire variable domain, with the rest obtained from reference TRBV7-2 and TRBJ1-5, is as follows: GAGVSQSPSNKVTEKGKDVELRCDPISGHTALYWYRQSLGQGLEFLIYFQGNSAPDKSGLPSDRFSAERTGGSVSTLTIQRTQQEDSAVYLCASSWGDRDNQPQHFGDGTRLSIL.

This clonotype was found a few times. The CDR3 reads CASTNRVGSSSPLHF. DNA of the CDR3: TGTGCCAGCACTAACCGCGTGGGATCGAGTTCACCCCTCCACTTT. V and J are TRBV28 and TRBJ1-6; D unclear. Germline V gene lookup returns CDR1 MDHEN and CDR2 SYDVKM. V was cut by 7 bases and J by 9 bases, with 19 bases left in between. The CDR3 is 15 residues long.

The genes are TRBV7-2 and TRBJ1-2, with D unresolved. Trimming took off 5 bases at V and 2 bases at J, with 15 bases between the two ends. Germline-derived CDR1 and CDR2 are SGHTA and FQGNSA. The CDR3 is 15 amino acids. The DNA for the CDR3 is TGTGCCAGCAGCCTAGGGCATAGTGGGAACTATGGCTACACCTTC. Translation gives CASSLGHSGNYGYTF.

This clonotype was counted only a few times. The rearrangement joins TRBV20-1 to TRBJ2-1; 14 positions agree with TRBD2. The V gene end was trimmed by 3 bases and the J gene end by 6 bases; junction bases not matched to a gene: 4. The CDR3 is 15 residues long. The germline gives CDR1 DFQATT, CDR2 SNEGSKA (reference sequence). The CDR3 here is CSASKGLAGANEQFF. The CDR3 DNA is TGCAGTGCTAGTAAGGGACTAGCGGGGGCCAATGAGCAGTTCTTC.

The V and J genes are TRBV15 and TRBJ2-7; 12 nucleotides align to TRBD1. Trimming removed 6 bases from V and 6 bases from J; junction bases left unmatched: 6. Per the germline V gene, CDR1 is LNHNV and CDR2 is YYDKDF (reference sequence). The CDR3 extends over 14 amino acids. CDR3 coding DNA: TGTGCCACCAGGCCCGGGACAGGGGGCGTCGAGCAGTACGTC. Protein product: CATRPGTGGVEQYV.

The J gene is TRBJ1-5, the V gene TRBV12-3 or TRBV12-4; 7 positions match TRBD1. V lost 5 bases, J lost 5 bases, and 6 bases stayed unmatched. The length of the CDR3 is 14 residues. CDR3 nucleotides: TGTGCCAGCAGTCGTGGACAGGACGATCAGCCCCAGCATTTT. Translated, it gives CASSRGQDDQPQHF.

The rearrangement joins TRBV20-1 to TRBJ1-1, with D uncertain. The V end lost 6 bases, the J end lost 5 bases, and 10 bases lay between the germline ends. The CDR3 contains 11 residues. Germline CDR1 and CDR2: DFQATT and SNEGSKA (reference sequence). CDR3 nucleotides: TGCAGTGCCCCGTTTCAGACTGAAGCTTTCTTT. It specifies CSAPFQTEAFF.

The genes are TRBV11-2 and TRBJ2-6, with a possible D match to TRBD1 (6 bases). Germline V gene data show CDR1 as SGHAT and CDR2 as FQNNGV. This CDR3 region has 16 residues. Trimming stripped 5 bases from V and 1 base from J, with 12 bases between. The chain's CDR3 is CASSRLQGSGANVLTF. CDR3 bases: TGTGCCAGCAGCCGTTTACAGGGTTCTGGGGCCAACGTCCTGACTTTC.

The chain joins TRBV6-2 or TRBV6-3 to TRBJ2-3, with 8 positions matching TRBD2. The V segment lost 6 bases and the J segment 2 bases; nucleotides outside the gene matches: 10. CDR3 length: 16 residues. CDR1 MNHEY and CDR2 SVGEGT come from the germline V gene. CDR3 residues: CASRPGTRAFTDTQYF. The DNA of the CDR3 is TGTGCCAGCAGACCCGGGACTAGGGCTTTCACAGATACGCAGTATTTT.

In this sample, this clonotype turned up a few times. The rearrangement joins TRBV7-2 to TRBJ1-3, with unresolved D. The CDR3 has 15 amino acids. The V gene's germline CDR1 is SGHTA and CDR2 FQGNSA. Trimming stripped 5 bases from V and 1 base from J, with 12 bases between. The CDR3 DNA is TGTGCCAGCAGCCGTGTCTGGGCGTCTGGAAACACCATATATTTT. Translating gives CASSRVWASGNTIYF.